Listed below are T cell receptor beta chains from one sample, sequenced in a study of CD8 T cells in Susac syndrome. Via MiXCR, TCRdb re-called the immunoSEQ multiplex PCR reads, giving one row per CDR3 protein. The sample holds about 49,000 distinct CDR3 sequences, 93% seen once. Material for sequencing was CD8+ T cells from PBMCs. These receptors originate from a human donor in good health. Each CDR3 is given with its conserved first and last residue. Clone size is stated in some rows and not others, as once, few, many or a class when expanded.

V gene	J gene	clone size	CDR3 protein
TRBV12-5	TRBJ2-2	NA	CASGLERGELFF
TRBV7-9	TRBJ2-1	NA	CASSSLTAGNEQFF
TRBV28	TRBJ2-7	NA	CASSLGTRRDEQYF
TRBV29-1	TRBJ2-5	NA	CSVLPGQIQETQYF
TRBV3-1	TRBJ2-7	NA	CASGPGPLYEQYF
TRBV29-1	TRBJ2-3	NA	CSVEDIRDIGTDTQYF
TRBV7-9	TRBJ2-7	NA	CASSFESQPSYEQYF
TRBV28	TRBJ1-2	NA	CASSLFLLNRGFQDYGYTF
TRBV27	TRBJ2-7	NA	CASKPWTGLHEQYF
TRBV18	TRBJ1-3	NA	CASSGTGTGFSGNTIYF
TRBV2	TRBJ2-1	NA	CASSDGPSEYNEQFF
TRBV27	TRBJ2-7	NA	CASGWTGAYEQYF
TRBV11-2	TRBJ2-2	NA	CASSLGTGSGELFF
TRBV20-1	TRBJ2-3	NA	CSAREDGYSTDTQYF
TRBV6-4	TRBJ2-2	NA	CASSDGQGAGELFF
TRBV5-1	TRBJ2-7	NA	CASSFTGLAYEQYF
TRBV19	TRBJ2-7	NA	CASSPYAGTYEQYF
TRBV7-6	TRBJ2-5	NA	CASSPPGSWEQETQYF
TRBV5-6	TRBJ2-3	once	CASSFGQGLLDTQYF
TRBV20-1	TRBJ2-7	NA	CSARAISEQYF
TRBV4-1	TRBJ2-1	NA	CASSQVGTSGFFEQFF
TRBV9	TRBJ2-1	NA	CASSPRGESYNEQFF
TRBV27	TRBJ2-7	NA	CASSWTASNEQYF
TRBV24-1	TRBJ2-1	NA	CATSDFVNPYNEQFF
TRBV3-1	TRBJ1-2	NA	CASSQDGYGYTF
TRBV5-6	TRBJ2-1	NA	CASSLLAGFGNEQFF
TRBV25-1	TRBJ1-5	NA	CASSLDSYQPQHF
TRBV4-1	TRBJ2-2	NA	CASSQVPGANTGELFF
TRBV10-3	TRBJ2-1	NA	CAISERTGIEGNEQFF
TRBV2	TRBJ2-1	once	CASSEPSGGSAGYYNEQFF
TRBV5-4	TRBJ2-7	NA	CASSFQGRTSGGYEQYF
TRBV7-9	TRBJ1-2	NA	CASSLGLSMMGGYTF
TRBV28	TRBJ2-7	NA	CASSLTGGLEQYF
TRBV6-2/TRBV6-3	TRBJ2-1	NA	CASSYLTTRTSSYNEQFF
TRBV28	TRBJ2-2	once	CASSFFYTGELFF
TRBV5-1	TRBJ1-1	NA	CASSFPGTGVTEAFF
TRBV20-1	TRBJ2-1	NA	CSASLVNEQFF
TRBV28	TRBJ2-7	NA	CASSSYRTGFYEQYF
TRBV29-1	TRBJ2-3	NA	CSVFPTGPLGDTQYF
TRBV12-3/TRBV12-4	TRBJ2-2	NA	CASSGLRPGELFF
TRBV9	TRBJ1-1	NA	CASSAQYF
TRBV2	TRBJ2-7	NA	CASSPQNTGSYEQYF